This T cell receptor (beta chain) stems from a study of Ad26.COV2.S vaccination and SARS-CoV-2 variants. At the level of the study: Donor participated within the Ad26.COV2.S arm of the COV1001 trial.

About this clone: Its antigen is unidentified.

Treatment reported: roughly 19 received Ad26.COV2.S at low or high dose, single or two shots; about five received placebo; per-sample allocation not given. Sample collection was performed on day 63 after the first vaccine or placebo injection. Cohort 1b enrolled adults aged 18-55 years in Boston. General study findings and limits: Post-vaccination spike-specific CD8+ and CD4+ T cell responses reportedly had substantial breadth. Vaccinees and placebo recipients showed similar non-spike TCR breadth.

TCRdb keeps only in-frame clones here, not all; method: immunoSEQ multiplex PCR. The profile shows around 400,000 clones, 90% of them singletons. The V and J ends lost 3 bases and 0 bases, in that order; junction bases with no gene match: 5. The CDR3 has 16 amino acids. Germline CDR1 SGDLS, CDR2 YYNGEE. This chain links TRBV9 with TRBJ1-3; 8 bases map to TRBD1. The sequencing used peripheral blood, collected in a trial of Ad26.COV2.S vaccine versus placebo. This receptor was obtained from a person between 18 and 60 years old who received the Ad26.COV2.S COVID-19 vaccine or a placebo. CDR3 sequence: CASSALDRGSGNTIYF. CDR3 DNA: TGTGCCAGCAGCGCCCTTGACAGGGGCTCTGGAAACACCATATATTTT. The variable domain in full, with the rest retrieved from reference TRBV9 and TRBJ1-3, is DSGVTQTPKHLITATGQRVTLRCSPRSGDLSVYWYQQSLDQGLQFLIQYYNGEERAKGNILERFSAQQFPDLHSELNLSSLELGDSALYFCASSALDRGSGNTIYFGEGSWLTVV.